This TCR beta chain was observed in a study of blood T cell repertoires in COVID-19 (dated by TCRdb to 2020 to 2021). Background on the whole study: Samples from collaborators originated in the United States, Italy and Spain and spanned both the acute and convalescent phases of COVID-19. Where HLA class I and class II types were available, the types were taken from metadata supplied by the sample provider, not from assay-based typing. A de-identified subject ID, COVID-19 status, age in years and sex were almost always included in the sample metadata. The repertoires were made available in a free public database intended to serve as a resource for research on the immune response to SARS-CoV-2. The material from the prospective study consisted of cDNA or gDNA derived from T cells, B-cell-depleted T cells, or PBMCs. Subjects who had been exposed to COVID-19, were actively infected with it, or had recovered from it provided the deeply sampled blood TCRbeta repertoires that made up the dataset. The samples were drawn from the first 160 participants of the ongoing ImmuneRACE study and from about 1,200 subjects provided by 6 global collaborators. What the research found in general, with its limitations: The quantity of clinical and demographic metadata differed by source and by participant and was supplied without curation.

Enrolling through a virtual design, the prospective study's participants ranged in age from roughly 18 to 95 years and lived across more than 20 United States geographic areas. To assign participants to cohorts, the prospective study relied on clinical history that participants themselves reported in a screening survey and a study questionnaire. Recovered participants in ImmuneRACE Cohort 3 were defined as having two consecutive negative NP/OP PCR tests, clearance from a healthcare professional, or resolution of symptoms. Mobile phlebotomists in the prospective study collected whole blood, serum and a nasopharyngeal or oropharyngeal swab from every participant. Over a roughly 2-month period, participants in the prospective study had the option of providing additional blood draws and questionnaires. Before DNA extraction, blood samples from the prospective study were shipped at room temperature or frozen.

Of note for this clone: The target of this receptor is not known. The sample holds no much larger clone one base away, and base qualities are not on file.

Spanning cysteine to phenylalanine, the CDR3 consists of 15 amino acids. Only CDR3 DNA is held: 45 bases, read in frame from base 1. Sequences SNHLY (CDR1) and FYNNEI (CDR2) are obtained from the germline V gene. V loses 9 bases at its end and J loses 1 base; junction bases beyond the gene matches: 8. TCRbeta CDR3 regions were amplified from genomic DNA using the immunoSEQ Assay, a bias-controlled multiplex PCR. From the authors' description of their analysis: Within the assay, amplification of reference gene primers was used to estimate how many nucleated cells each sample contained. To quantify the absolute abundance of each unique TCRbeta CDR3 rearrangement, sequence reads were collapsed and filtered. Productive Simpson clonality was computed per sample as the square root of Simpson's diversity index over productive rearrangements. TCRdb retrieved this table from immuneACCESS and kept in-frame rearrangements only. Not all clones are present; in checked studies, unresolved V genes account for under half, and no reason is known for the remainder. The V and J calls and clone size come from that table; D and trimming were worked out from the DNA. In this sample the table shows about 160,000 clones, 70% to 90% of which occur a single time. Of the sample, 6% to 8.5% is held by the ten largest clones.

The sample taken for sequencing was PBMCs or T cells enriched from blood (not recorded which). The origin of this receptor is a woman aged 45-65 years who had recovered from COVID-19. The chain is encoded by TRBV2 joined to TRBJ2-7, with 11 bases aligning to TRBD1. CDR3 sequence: CASGRTGGGSYEQYF. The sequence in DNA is TGTGCCAGTGGAAGGACAGGGGGCGGATCCTACGAGCAGTACTTC.